The 30 T cell receptor beta chains listed next were all sequenced from one sample in a study of blood T cell repertoires in COVID-19. Repertoires were generated with immunoSEQ multiplex PCR, while TCRdb's copy carries only in-frame clones and drops some. The table includes roughly 200,000 clones, 88% detected once. The sequenced sample consisted of peripheral blood. Every receptor here comes from a man between 18 and 35 years old with active or convalescent COVID-19.

This chain connects TRBV2 to TRBJ2-7; 8 bases match TRBD2. There are 14 residues in the CDR3. V was clipped by 4 bases and J by 6 bases; unmatched bases: 8. The germline gives CDR1 SNHLY, CDR2 FYNNEI. CDR3 in DNA: TGTGCCAGCAGTGGGGGACTAGAGGCCACCGAGCAGTACTTC. It translates to CASSGGLEATEQYF.

The chain combines TRBV6-5 with TRBJ1-2, with a weak D call TRBD1 (5 bases). Germline V gene data show CDR1 as MNHEY and CDR2 as SVGAGI. Trimming cost V 2 bases and J 6 bases, with 13 bases left between them. The CDR3 is made up of 14 amino acids. The CDR3 region has the DNA TGTGCCAGCAGTTACAGCGGATCGGGGGATGGCTACACCTTC. Residues: CASSYSGSGDGYTF.

CDR3 amino acids: CASSEYGSGRITDTQYF. The CDR3 nucleotides are TGTGCCAGCAGTGAATATGGTAGCGGGAGGATAACAGATACGCAGTATTTT. The chain recombines TRBV25-1 with TRBJ2-3; 10 nucleotides line up with TRBD2. The CDR3 extends over 17 amino acids. Germline V gene sequence: CDR1 MGHDK, CDR2 SYGVNS. V was clipped by 0 bases and J by 3 bases; unmatched bases: 6.

The J gene is TRBJ2-7, the V gene TRBV5-1, with D maybe TRBD2 (6 bases). V dropped 4 bases and J dropped 1 base, with 18 bases sitting between them. The germline CDR1 and CDR2 sequences are SGHRS and YFSETQ. CDR3 size: 16 residues. The CDR3 bases are TGCGCCAGCAGCGACGGGGCCGGGACTGTATCCTACGAGCAGTACTTC. Protein product: CASSDGAGTVSYEQYF. The whole variable domain, remainder taken from reference TRBV5-1 and TRBJ2-7, is KAGVTQTPRYLIKTRGQQVTLSCSPISGHRSVSWYQQTPGQGLQFLFEYFSETQRNKGNFPGRFSGRQFSNSRSEMNVSTLELGDSALYLCASSDGAGTVSYEQYFGPGTRLTVT.

V gene TRBV3-1 (or the pseudogene TRBV3-2) combines with J gene TRBJ1-4; possibly TRBD1 for D (6 bases). Germline V CDR1 and CDR2: LGHDT, YNNKEL (reference sequence). The CDR3 loop spans 12 amino acids. V shed 1 base and J shed 13 bases, with 10 bases lying between them. The chain's CDR3 is CASSQGLGGLFF. For the CDR3, the DNA is TGTGCCAGCAGCCAAGGATTAGGGGGACTGTTTTTT.

The rearrangement joins TRBV5-4 to TRBJ1-6; D gene ambiguous. This CDR3 contains 13 residues. Germline lookup yields CDR1 SGHNT and CDR2 YYREEE (reference sequence). V was pared by 4 bases and J by 5 bases, with 7 bases between. CDR3 sequence reads: CASSRGDNSPLHF. Written as DNA, the CDR3 is TGTGCCAGCAGCCGGGGTGATAATTCACCCCTCCACTTT.

The chain recombines TRBV5-1 with TRBJ1-4; 10 bases fit TRBD1. The CDR3 sequence is 15 residues long. CDR1 and CDR2 from the germline V gene are SGHRS and YFSETQ. V lost 4 bases to trimming and J lost 8 bases; unmatched junction nucleotides: 8. The CDR3 is CASSRRQGAEEKLFF. DNA of the CDR3: TGCGCCAGCAGCCGGCGACAGGGGGCAGAGGAAAAACTGTTTTTT.

The chain combines TRBV4-3 with TRBJ1-2, with D unresolved. V shed 4 bases and J shed 2 bases, with 17 bases lying between them. The germline V gene encodes CDR1 LGHNA and CDR2 YSLEER. The CDR3 is 16 amino acids. CDR3 DNA sequence: TGCGCCAGCAGCCGCCAAAGAAATGGAGACAACTATGGCTACACCTTC. This gives the protein CASSRQRNGDNYGYTF.

The rearrangement joins TRBV7-9 to TRBJ2-1; 10 bases are a match to TRBD2. The CDR3 is 14 residues long. The V gene end was trimmed by 7 bases and the J gene end by 6 bases; junction bases not matched to a gene: 6. Germline V gene lookup returns CDR1 SEHNR and CDR2 FQNEAQ (reference sequence). The CDR3 loop reads CASNLAGEGNEQFF. CDR3 in DNA: TGTGCCAGCAATCTAGCGGGAGAAGGCAATGAGCAGTTCTTC.

The chain is built from TRBV19 and TRBJ2-3; D possibly corresponds to TRBD2 (6 bases). The germline V gene encodes CDR1 LNHDA and CDR2 SQIVND (reference sequence). The V end was cut by 8 bases, the J end by 4 bases, with 13 bases between. There are 13 residues in the CDR3. CDR3 residues: CASSEGGSDTQYF. The CDR3 nucleotides read TGTGCCAGTTCCGAGGGAGGATCAGATACGCAGTATTTT.

The V call is TRBV5-1, the J call TRBJ2-7; 11 bases are shared with TRBD1. The CDR3 is made up of 15 amino acids. With V trimmed by 1 base and J by 4 bases, 4 bases remained unmatched. Looked up from germline, CDR1 is SGHRS and CDR2 is YFSETQ. DNA for the CDR3: TGCGCCAGCAGCTTGTATTGGGACAGGGGGTACGAGCAGTACTTC. Protein sequence: CASSLYWDRGYEQYF. Based on the CDR3 plus reference TRBV5-1 and TRBJ2-7, the full variable domain is KAGVTQTPRYLIKTRGQQVTLSCSPISGHRSVSWYQQTPGQGLQFLFEYFSETQRNKGNFPGRFSGRQFSNSRSEMNVSTLELGDSALYLCASSLYWDRGYEQYFGPGTRLTVT.

This clone appeared once. CDR3 in DNA: TGCGCCAGCAGCACACGGACTAGCGGGGGGGAAGATACGCAGTATTTT. Its protein is CASSTRTSGGEDTQYF. This chain connects TRBV5-1 to TRBJ2-3, with 15 bases aligning to TRBD2. The CDR3 consists of 16 residues. Germline V gene lookup returns CDR1 SGHRS and CDR2 YFSETQ. V lost 4 bases to trimming and J lost 5 bases; unmatched junction nucleotides: 5.

In nucleotides, the CDR3 is TGTGCCTGGGGGAGTAGCGGGGGGGCCGAGGCAGATACGCAGTATTTT. Its translation: CAWGSSGGAEADTQYF. V usage is TRBV30 and J usage is TRBJ2-3; 11 positions agree with TRBD2. V was clipped by 5 bases and J by 4 bases; unmatched bases: 11. Germline assignment: CDR1 GTSNPN and CDR2 SVGIG (reference sequence). This CDR3 spans 16 amino acids.

A single count supports this clone. The chain carries TRBV30 and TRBJ1-5; maybe TRBD1 (5 bases). Trimming removed 0 bases at V and 3 bases at J, with 9 bases between. Per the germline V gene, CDR1 is GTSNPN and CDR2 is SVGIG (reference sequence). This CDR3 is 14 amino acids long. CDR3 sequence reads: CAWSVLQANQPQHF. CDR3 sequence (DNA): TGTGCCTGGAGTGTACTACAGGCCAATCAGCCCCAGCATTTT.

The gene calls are TRBV27 and TRBJ2-7, with 13 bases matching TRBD2. Germline CDR1 is MNHEY and CDR2 is SMNVEV (reference sequence). The CDR3 is 15 residues long. V was pared by 4 bases and J by 2 bases, with 2 bases of the junction left unmatched. The DNA for the CDR3 is TGTGCCAGCAGTTCGGGACTAGCGGGGACCTACGAGCAGTACTTC. Translation: CASSSGLAGTYEQYF.

This clone was detected once. The same CDR3 arises from other DNA sequences in this sample as well. CDR3 bases: TGTGCCTGGAGTGTACAGACAGGCTATGAAAAACTGTTTTTT. It is translated as CAWSVQTGYEKLFF. V gene TRBV30 combines with J gene TRBJ1-4; possible D gene TRBD1, 6 bases. CDR1 and CDR2 from the germline V gene are GTSNPN and SVGIG (reference sequence). CDR3 length equals 14 residues. V dropped 0 bases and J dropped 6 bases, with 11 bases sitting between them.

The gene calls are TRBV30 and TRBJ1-2, with D tentatively TRBD1 (6 bases). V dropped 6 bases and J dropped 4 bases, with 9 bases sitting between them. CDR3 length: 11 residues. CDR1 and CDR2 from the germline V gene are GTSNPN and SVGIG (reference sequence). The CDR3 DNA follows: TGTGCCTGCGACAGGAGCTATGGCTACACCTTC. Translating gives CACDRSYGYTF.

The rearrangement uses TRBV19 and TRBJ1-2; the D is unclear. The V gene's germline CDR1 is LNHDA and CDR2 SQIVND (reference sequence). The V end lost 8 bases, the J end lost 8 bases, and 12 bases lay between the germline ends. The CDR3 runs to 11 residues. Here the CDR3 DNA reads TGTGCCAGTCGACAAAACATCGGCTACACCTTC. Amino acid sequence: CASRQNIGYTF.

This clone was seen just once. Distinct nucleotide sequences in the sample also encode this CDR3. The CDR3 DNA sequence: TGCGCCAGCAGCTCACAGGGAAACACTGAAGCTTTCTTT. Translated, it gives CASSSQGNTEAFF. The chain carries TRBV5-1 and TRBJ1-1, with a weak D call TRBD1 (6 bases). V lost 3 bases to trimming and J lost 2 bases, with 8 bases between them. Germline CDR1 reads SGHRS; CDR2 reads YFSETQ. The CDR3 has 13 residues.

This clone is a singleton in its sample. This chain uses TRBV30 with TRBJ1-5; D call uncertain. V lost 0 bases to trimming and J lost 3 bases, with 9 bases between them. Germline V gene sequence: CDR1 GTSNPN, CDR2 SVGIG (reference sequence). The CDR3 is 14 residues long. CDR3 sequence (DNA): TGTGCCTGGAGTGTATCCAGGATCAATCAGCCCCAGCATTTT. This translates into CAWSVSRINQPQHF.

The J gene is TRBJ1-2, the V gene TRBV27; the D is unclear. The CDR3 has 11 residues. In germline, CDR1 is MNHEY, CDR2 SMNVEV (reference sequence). V dropped 10 bases and J dropped 7 bases, with 13 bases sitting between them. In DNA form, the CDR3 reads TGTGCCACCCTATCCTCAGGTGGCTACACCTTC. Translation gives CATLSSGGYTF.

This sequence joins TRBV19 and TRBJ1-2; 9 bases align to TRBD1. With 7 bases clipped from V and 4 bases from J, the junction kept 10 bases outside the gene matches. This CDR3 spans 15 amino acids. Germline V lookup: CDR1 LNHDA, CDR2 SQIVND (reference sequence). CDR3 region: CASIKRTGVAYGYTF. CDR3 in DNA: TGTGCCAGTATTAAACGGACAGGGGTAGCCTATGGCTACACCTTC.

The V call is TRBV30, the J call TRBJ1-6; unclear D gene. In germline, CDR1 is GTSNPN, CDR2 SVGIG (reference sequence). V shed 3 bases and J shed 7 bases, with 10 bases lying between them. This CDR3 has 13 residues. CDR3 DNA: TGTGCCTGGAGGGCGGCGAGGAATTCACCCCTCCACTTT. It translates to CAWRAARNSPLHF.

This clone was counted once. The chain carries TRBV7-9 and TRBJ2-7, with TRBD1 matching 10 bases. V was pared by 4 bases and J by 5 bases, with 5 bases of the junction left unmatched. This CDR3 contains 14 residues. Germline assignment: CDR1 SEHNR and CDR2 FQNEAQ (reference sequence). This chain's CDR3 is CASSWGQGSDEQYF. In DNA, the CDR3 is TGTGCCAGCAGCTGGGGACAGGGGAGCGACGAGCAGTACTTC. The full variable domain, completed using reference TRBV7-9 and TRBJ2-7, is DTGVSQNPRHKITKRGQNVTFRCDPISEHNRLYWYRQTLGQGPEFLTYFQNEAQLEKSRLLSDRFSAERPKGSFSTLEIQRTEQGDSAMYLCASSWGQGSDEQYFGPGTRLTVT.

V usage is TRBV29-1 and J usage is TRBJ1-4; D unclear. Germline-derived CDR1 and CDR2 are SQVTM and ANQGSEA. The CDR3 runs 14 residues. Trimming shortened V by 6 bases and J by 0 bases, and 11 bases separated the two germline ends. The CDR3 nucleotides read TGCAGCGTCACCCGGACTCCAACTAATGAAAAACTGTTTTTT. Its protein is CSVTRTPTNEKLFF.

The chain uses TRBV5-5 and TRBJ2-5, with 10 bases that match TRBD2. Looked up from germline, CDR1 is SGHKS and CDR2 is YYEKEE (reference sequence). Trimming cost V 0 bases and J 4 bases; bases outside gene matches: 12. The CDR3 has 18 amino acids. CDR3 sequence reads: CASSLGLAGALVGETQYF. In nucleotides, the CDR3 is TGTGCCAGCAGCTTGGGCCTAGCGGGAGCCCTGGTCGGAGAGACCCAGTACTTC.

CDR3 amino acids: CASSEREGPGELFF. The CDR3 DNA reads TGTGCCAGCAGTGAGCGGGAGGGCCCCGGGGAGCTGTTTTTT. The chain is built from TRBV6-2 or TRBV6-3 and TRBJ2-2, with TRBD2 matching 10 bases. V lost 5 bases, J lost 6 bases, and 3 bases stayed unmatched. Germline values: CDR1 MNHEY, CDR2 SVGEGT. The CDR3 consists of 14 residues.

The CDR3 is CASSLLGAGAERDEQFF. The CDR3 coding sequence is TGTGCCAGCAGTTTATTGGGGGCCGGAGCGGAGAGGGATGAGCAGTTCTTC. This chain joins TRBV28 and TRBJ2-1; weak D call: TRBD1 (6 bases). Germline V CDR1 and CDR2: MDHEN, SYDVKM. V lost 1 base and J lost 8, with 21 bases in between. The CDR3 is made up of 17 amino acids.

V gene TRBV6-5 combines with J gene TRBJ2-2, with a weak D call TRBD1 (5 bases). This CDR3 has 14 amino acids. Looked up from germline, CDR1 is MNHEY and CDR2 is SVGAGI. V gave up 6 bases and J gave up 0 bases, with 8 bases separating them. The CDR3 sequence: CASRGHPNTGELFF. DNA for the CDR3: TGTGCCAGCAGAGGACACCCGAACACCGGGGAGCTGTTTTTT.

This chain links TRBV19 with TRBJ2-1, with TRBD2 as a possible D gene (6 bases). The length of the CDR3 is 14 residues. Germline V gives CDR1 LNHDA, CDR2 SQIVND (reference sequence). Trimming removed 5 bases from V and 2 bases from J, with 10 bases in between. The CDR3 here is CASSRKRAYNEQFF. CDR3 coding DNA: TGTGCCAGTAGTCGGAAGCGGGCCTACAATGAGCAGTTCTTC.